The table lists the clone carrying this T cell receptor beta chain with a count of one. After isolation, RNA underwent reverse transcription to generate cDNA as the sequencing template. Only in-frame clones appear in the TCRdb table, and some are missing; sequencing was by immunoSEQ multiplex PCR. The sample consists of some 210,000 clones, just over 65% of them appearing once. The data originate from a study of CD8+ T cells in alopecia areata. Germline V gene lookup returns CDR1 SNHLY and CDR2 FYNNEI. This CDR3 is 11 amino acids long. Noted treatment: oral pan-JAK inhibitor, 5-10 mg twice daily. The receptor comes from a human donor with alopecia areata. The rearrangement joins TRBV2 to TRBJ1-1, with D uncertain. The sequencing here drew on CD4+ T cells sorted from blood, taken between weeks 43 and 45, from a patient treated with tofacitinib. CDR3 DNA: TGTGCGGAGTTAGATAACACTGAAGCTTTCTTT. Translated, it gives CAELDNTEAFF. The full variable domain, in which reference TRBV2 and TRBJ1-1 provide the parts outside the CDR3, is EPEVTQTPSHQVTQMGQEVILRCVPISNHLYFYWYRQILGQKVEFLVSFYNNEISEKSEIFDDQFSVERPDGSNFTLKIRSTKLEDSAMYFCAELDNTEAFFGQGTRLTVV.